This TCR beta chain is drawn from a study of blood T cell repertoires in COVID-19. On the study more broadly: Collection of acute and convalescent COVID-19 samples took place in the United States, Italy and Spain. PBMCs, B-cell-depleted T cells, or T cells provided the cDNA or gDNA that made up the material.

The protocol was immunoSEQ multiplex PCR, while the TCRdb copy is restricted to in-frame clones and leaves out a portion. The repertoire holds roughly 68,000 clones, 88% seen once, with 43% in the top ten. In Seattle, patients joined the study during active infection and were tracked longitudinally. The J segment lost 5 bases and the V segment lost 8 bases, leaving 8 bases of the junction unmatched. This CDR3 region has 14 residues. CDR1 and CDR2 (germline): SGHAT, FQNNGV. Sequenced sample: peripheral blood. J is TRBJ2-5 and V is TRBV11-2; 10 nucleotides match TRBD2. The TCR comes from an older woman with COVID-19, enrolled during active disease. The chain's CDR3 is CASAPSGRGETQYF. CDR3 DNA sequence: TGTGCCAGCGCCCCCAGCGGGAGGGGTGAGACCCAGTACTTC.